This TCR beta chain originates from a study of blood T cells in healthy people across ages. Study at large: About one barcoded TCR beta cDNA was captured per two T cells. Findings and limits, study-wide: In long-lived donors, naive CD4+ cell counts and diversity exceeded those of aged donors.

Note on this clonotype: Its matching antigen is unknown.

Next came a second PCR, run for about 6 to 11 cycles, which used a sample-barcoded 5' primer along with a J-beta primer mix. TCRdb ran MiXCR on the 5' RACE reads and lists one entry per CDR3 protein. The sample contains 550,000 to 600,000 distinct CDR3 sequences, 25% to 30% of which appear only once. Healthy Caucasian individuals from Russia aged roughly 6 to 100 were enrolled as donors. There are 15 residues in the CDR3. The V gene lost 2 bases and the J gene lost 2 bases, with 12 bases spanning the gap. Germline V CDR1 and CDR2: SGDLS, YYNGEE. The V call is TRBV9, the J call TRBJ2-3, with D unresolved. The source of this sequence is a woman in her 70s in good health. Sequencing used blood. CDR3 amino acids: CASSVRPTTTDTQYF. The CDR3 coding sequence is TGTGCCAGCAGCGTCCGTCCGACAACCACAGATACGCAGTATTTT.